The entry that follows covers one TCR beta chain sequence. CDR3 length equals 15 residues. V dropped 3 bases and J dropped 9; count of bases not matched to a gene: 6. CDR1 and CDR2 (germline): MNHNS, SASEGT. This specimen belongs to a study of blood T cell repertoires in COVID-19. Study as a whole: Sites across the United States, Italy and Spain contributed samples from acute and convalescent COVID-19.

Recruitment covered about 25 US areas and drew participants whose ages spanned roughly 18 to 89 years. Here immunoSEQ multiplex PCR was the method, and the copy in TCRdb shows in-frame clones only, minus some. The sample has 200,000 to 250,000 clones, around 87% seen once. The TCR comes from a woman in her 30s with acute COVID-19. The V call is TRBV6-1, the J call TRBJ1-6; the match to TRBD1 covers 9 bases. Sequencing input: PBMCs or T cells enriched from blood (not recorded which). The CDR3 DNA reads TGTGCCAGCAGTGACCCGACAGGGGGAACTTCACCCCTCCACTTT. It translates to CASSDPTGGTSPLHF.